These 26 T cell receptor beta chains were sequenced from one sample in a study of cytomegalovirus exposure and HLA in healthy donors. Use of 60 Vbeta and 13 Jbeta primers characterized the PCR. Clones were sequenced by immunoSEQ multiplex PCR, and TCRdb holds only the in-frame ones, with some missing. The table lists 130,000 to 150,000 clones, 78% of them singletons, with less than 3% in the top ten. Sequenced material: PBMCs. The receptors come from a woman aged 18-35 years in good health and CMV-seropositive.

The chain couples TRBV18 to TRBJ1-2; 8 bases agree with TRBD1. The CDR3 is 16 amino acids. J gave up 4 bases and V 2 bases, and 9 bases lay outside the gene matches. From germline, CDR1 is KGHSH and CDR2 LQKENI. CDR3 nucleotides: TGTGCCAGCTCACCAAATGGACAGGGAGATGGCTATGGCTACACCTTC. Translation: CASSPNGQGDGYGYTF.

CDR3 sequence reads: CASSLYYGTSSSEQFF. CDR3 sequence (DNA): TGTGCCAGCAGCTTGTATTACGGGACTAGCTCGAGTGAGCAGTTCTTC. The rearrangement links TRBV5-6 to TRBJ2-1, with 9 bases that match TRBD2. The CDR3 runs to 16 residues. Germline V CDR1 and CDR2: SGHDT, YYEEEE. The J segment lost 9 bases and the V segment lost 1 base, leaving 11 bases of the junction unmatched.

The rearrangement links TRBV10-1 to TRBJ2-7; 10 bases line up with TRBD1. The CDR3 runs 14 residues. Germline values: CDR1 WNHNN, CDR2 SYGVQD (reference sequence). The ends lost 6 bases at V and 10 bases at J; junction bases unmatched: 12. CDR3 coding DNA: TGCGCCAGCAGCGGTCGTCCCGGGACAGGGGAACAGTACTTC. It translates to CASSGRPGTGEQYF.

The genes are TRBV6-5 and TRBJ1-2, with D perhaps TRBD1 (5 bases). This CDR3 region has 13 residues. V was cut by 2 bases and J by 8 bases, with 12 bases left in between. Germline loops: CDR1 MNHEY, CDR2 SVGAGI. CDR3 bases: TGTGCCAGCAGTTACCTTAGGGGTCGCGGCTACACCTTC. Its protein product is CASSYLRGRGYTF.

The rearrangement links TRBV18 to TRBJ1-2, with TRBD1 matching 9 bases. The V gene end was trimmed by 6 bases and the J gene end by 8 bases; junction bases not matched to a gene: 10. CDR3 size: 14 residues. CDR1 and CDR2 (germline): KGHSH, LQKENI. CDR3 DNA: TGTGCCAGCTCCCAAGAGGGACAGGGCAAAGGCTACACCTTC. Its protein is CASSQEGQGKGYTF.

The chain uses TRBV6-1 and TRBJ1-4, with D possibly TRBD1 on 5 matching bases. This CDR3 comprises 14 residues. V was pared by 9 bases and J by 0 bases, with 11 bases between. Germline CDR1 is MNHNS and CDR2 is SASEGT. Here the CDR3 DNA reads TGTGCCAGTGCCCGGGGGGCAACTAATGAAAAACTGTTTTTT. It codes for CASARGATNEKLFF.

This rearrangement joins TRBV6-5 to TRBJ1-5; perhaps TRBD1 as D (6 bases). The CDR3 is 13 amino acids. V dropped 5 bases and J dropped 3 bases, with 8 bases sitting between them. The V gene's germline CDR1 is MNHEY and CDR2 SVGAGI. The CDR3 protein is CASSAGVNQPQHF. The CDR3 DNA sequence: TGTGCCAGCAGTGCAGGGGTCAATCAGCCCCAGCATTTT.

The chain couples TRBV6-5 to TRBJ2-2; TRBD1 matches 7 bases. Germline V gene sequence: CDR1 MNHEY, CDR2 SVGAGI. The ends lost 9 bases at V and 4 bases at J; junction bases unmatched: 8. The CDR3 extends over 14 amino acids. This CDR3 reads CASKTGAATGELFF. CDR3 in DNA: TGTGCCAGTAAAACAGGGGCGGCCACCGGGGAGCTGTTTTTT.

V usage is TRBV28 and J usage is TRBJ1-5, with 9 bases that match TRBD1. Trimming at V came to 6 bases and at J to 5 bases, leaving 8 bases not matched to a gene. Germline lookup yields CDR1 MDHEN and CDR2 SYDVKM. The CDR3 sequence is 15 residues long. The CDR3 sequence: CASRIPDRGHQPQHF. The CDR3 region has the DNA TGTGCCAGCAGAATCCCGGACAGGGGTCATCAGCCCCAGCATTTT. Drawing the rest from reference TRBV28 and TRBJ1-5, the complete variable domain is DVKVTQSSRYLVKRTGEKVFLECVQDMDHENMFWYRQDPGLGLRLIYFSYDVKMKEKGDIPEGYSVSREKKERFSLILESASTNQTSMYLCASRIPDRGHQPQHFGDGTRLSIL.

This chain connects TRBV7-2 to TRBJ2-7; no firm D call. This CDR3 has 12 amino acids. Germline CDR1 reads SGHTA; CDR2 reads FQGNSA. V lost 5 bases and J 1 base, leaving 6 bases between the germline ends. CDR3 amino acids: CASSLPSYEQYF. The CDR3 DNA is TGTGCCAGCAGCCTCCCGTCCTACGAGCAGTACTTC.

The chain has TRBV19 and TRBJ2-6; 8 bases are a match to TRBD1. The germline CDR1 and CDR2 sequences are LNHDA and SQIVND (reference sequence). The V and J ends lost 5 bases and 4 bases, in that order; junction bases with no gene match: 4. This CDR3 has 15 amino acids. The CDR3: CASSQGALGANVLTF. In nucleotides, the CDR3 is TGTGCCAGTAGTCAGGGGGCGTTAGGGGCCAACGTCCTGACTTTC.

This clone was seen a handful of times. The chain couples TRBV20-1 to TRBJ1-1; D is undetermined. The CDR3 extends over 11 amino acids. CDR1 DFQATT and CDR2 SNEGSKA come from the germline V gene (reference sequence). V was trimmed by 1 base and J by 4 bases, leaving 4 bases between them. The CDR3: CSARVSTEAFF. CDR3 nucleotide sequence: TGCAGTGCTAGAGTATCCACTGAAGCTTTCTTT.

This clone showed up just a few times. The gene calls are TRBV7-2 and TRBJ1-1; D unresolved. Germline CDR1 is SGHTA and CDR2 is FQGNSA. Trimming left V 3 bases short and J 1 base short, with 6 bases between. The CDR3 spans 13 residues. The CDR3 DNA is TGTGCCAGCAGCTTTAGTCGGAACACTGAAGCTTTCTTT. Its translation is CASSFSRNTEAFF.

J is TRBJ1-6 and V is TRBV2; D ambiguous. V was shortened by 1 base and J by 0 bases, with 10 bases between the two germline ends. The CDR3 consists of 17 residues. Germline CDR1 is SNHLY and CDR2 is FYNNEI. The CDR3 nucleotides are TGTGCCAGCAGTGAAGGTAGTATGAGCTCCTATAATTCACCCCTCCACTTT. Translated: CASSEGSMSSYNSPLHF.

This clone was seen a handful of times. V is TRBV2 and J is TRBJ2-7; D perhaps matches TRBD1 (5 bases). Germline V CDR1 and CDR2: SNHLY, FYNNEI. The V and J ends lost 8 bases and 2 bases respectively, with 19 bases between them. The CDR3 contains 15 residues. As DNA, the CDR3 is TGTGCCAGCCTCAGGGCCGGACGAATAACCTACGAGCAGTACTTC. Its protein product is CASLRAGRITYEQYF.

The chain has TRBV19 and TRBJ1-5, with 7 bases matching TRBD1. V trimming: 2 bases; J trimming: 5 bases; junction bases outside the gene matches: 3. The CDR3 has 14 amino acids. Germline CDR1 is LNHDA and CDR2 is SQIVND (reference sequence). CDR3 sequence (DNA): TGTGCCAGTAGTATAACAGGGGATTATCAGCCCCAGCATTTT. Amino acid sequence: CASSITGDYQPQHF.

This sequence joins TRBV4-2 and TRBJ2-2; 9 bases align to TRBD2. CDR1 LGHNA and CDR2 YNFKEQ come from the germline V gene. The trim removed 0 bases at V and 3 bases at J, leaving 2 bases unmatched. The CDR3 consists of 16 residues. CDR3 bases: TGTGCCAGCAGCCAAGATAGCGGGGGATACACCGGGGAGCTGTTTTTT. This codes for CASSQDSGGYTGELFF.

This clone was picked up a small number of times. The chain employs TRBV7-9 and TRBJ2-7, with a possible D match to TRBD1 (5 bases). The V and J ends lost 3 bases and 5 bases respectively, with 11 bases between them. The CDR3 totals 13 residues. Germline assignment: CDR1 SEHNR and CDR2 FQNEAQ (reference sequence). CDR3 loop: CASSFLVGHEQYF. In nucleotides, the CDR3 is TGTGCCAGCAGCTTCTTGGTGGGGCACGAGCAGTACTTC.

This clone was seen just once. This chain's CDR3 is CASRKGLAGGPRGNEQFF. CDR3 coding DNA: TGCGCCAGCAGAAAGGGACTAGCGGGGGGGCCGCGTGGGAATGAGCAGTTCTTC. The chain has TRBV10-2 and TRBJ2-1; 16 bases are shared with TRBD2. The CDR3 covers 18 residues. Trimming at V came to 6 bases and at J to 7 bases, leaving 12 bases not matched to a gene. Germline lookup yields CDR1 WSHSY and CDR2 SAAADI.

The chain links TRBV2 to TRBJ1-2; no firm D call. CDR1 is SNHLY and CDR2 is FYNNEI in the germline V gene. V shed 11 bases and J shed 4 bases, with 20 bases lying between them. The CDR3 extends over 14 amino acids. The CDR3 reads CAAQLPAVLYGYTF. CDR3 nucleotides: TGTGCCGCCCAGCTCCCAGCGGTCCTCTATGGCTACACCTTC.

In DNA form, the CDR3 reads TGTGCCAGCAGTTTATCGCAGTCCTATGGCTACACCTTC. Translation: CASSLSQSYGYTF. This sequence joins TRBV28 and TRBJ1-2; D call uncertain. V gave up 1 base and J gave up 4 bases, with 7 bases separating them. CDR3 length equals 13 residues. Germline V gives CDR1 MDHEN, CDR2 SYDVKM.

The chain couples TRBV28 to TRBJ1-2; tentatively, D is TRBD1 (6 bases). With 6 bases removed from V and 4 bases from J, the gap between germline ends came to 9 bases. The CDR3 runs to 12 residues. Germline-derived CDR1 and CDR2 are MDHEN and SYDVKM. The CDR3 spells CASRLQGYGYTF. In nucleotides, the CDR3 is TGTGCCAGCAGGTTACAGGGCTATGGCTACACCTTC.

This clone occurred once. The chain carries TRBV7-2 and TRBJ2-1; 8 bases are a match to TRBD2. Looked up from germline, CDR1 is SGHTA and CDR2 is FQGNSA. The CDR3 has 14 residues. After removal of 2 bases from V and 8 bases from J, the junction contained 5 bases not matched to a gene. The CDR3 here is CASSLKAGEDEQFF. The CDR3, as DNA: TGTGCCAGCAGCTTAAAAGCGGGGGAGGATGAGCAGTTCTTC.

The chain employs TRBV5-1 and TRBJ2-7, with TRBD1 matching over 7 bases. The V segment lost 7 bases and the J segment 2 bases; nucleotides outside the gene matches: 9. This CDR3 has 14 residues. The germline CDR1 and CDR2 sequences are SGHRS and YFSETQ. CDR3 coding DNA: TGCGCCAGCCCCCCCACGGGACAGACCTACGAGCAGTACTTC. This gives the protein CASPPTGQTYEQYF.

This CDR3 reads CASSVSTDTQYF. DNA of the CDR3: TGTGCCAGTAGCGTTAGCACAGATACGCAGTATTTT. The chain joins TRBV19 to TRBJ2-3; no clear D. The ends were cut back, 6 bases at V and 0 bases at J, with 4 bases in the middle. This CDR3 has 12 amino acids. The germline CDR1 and CDR2 sequences are LNHDA and SQIVND (reference sequence).

The V and J genes are TRBV5-4 and TRBJ2-2; 8 bases line up with TRBD2. The junction had 5 bases not matched to a gene; V was cut back by 4 bases and J by 3 bases. The CDR3 is made up of 15 amino acids. Germline lookup yields CDR1 SGHNT and CDR2 YYREEE (reference sequence). Written as DNA, the CDR3 is TGTGCCAGCAGCCGTACGGGACTAGACACCGGGGAGCTGTTTTTT. Amino acids: CASSRTGLDTGELFF.